The next 11 T cell receptor beta chains were all read from a single sample in a study of graft-versus-host responses after intestinal transplantation. For these TCRs, the target antigens are not known. Assay: immunoSEQ multiplex PCR; the TCRdb copy retains only in-frame clones and omits some. The data contain some 62,000 clones, 90% of them singletons. Sequencing used unstimulated CD8+ T cells sorted from spleen or lymph node cells, obtained before transplant. Every receptor here comes from a human donor who was the organ donor for an intestinal transplant.

This clone was observed once. The chain employs TRBV19 and TRBJ2-7; a weak D match, TRBD2 (6 bases). Germline loops: CDR1 LNHDA, CDR2 SQIVND (reference sequence). V lost 4 bases and J lost 4, with 23 bases in between. The CDR3 has 17 residues. The CDR3: CASSTDSRLGSMYEQYF. The CDR3 DNA sequence: TGTGCCAGTAGTACCGACTCCCGACTAGGATCAATGTACGAGCAGTACTTC.

This chain links TRBV2 with TRBJ2-5, with D possibly being TRBD2 (7 bases). Germline V gives CDR1 SNHLY, CDR2 FYNNEI. This CDR3 is 15 amino acids long. Trimming took off 5 bases at V and 5 bases at J, with 18 bases between the two ends. In DNA, the CDR3 is TGTGCCAGCAGTAGGGGGGGAGGGGCTCGGGAGACCCAGTACTTC. This encodes CASSRGGGARETQYF.

The chain links TRBV6-5 to TRBJ1-2; 9 nucleotides line up with TRBD1. From germline, CDR1 is MNHEY and CDR2 SVGAGI. CDR3 length: 15 amino acids. The ends lost 8 bases at V and 8 bases at J; junction bases unmatched: 15. The CDR3 DNA reads as TGTGCCAGCGAACCCCTACAGGGGGCGAAGTTGGGCTACACCTTC. Translation: CASEPLQGAKLGYTF.

The chain employs TRBV28 and TRBJ1-1, with D uncertain. CDR1 is MDHEN and CDR2 is SYDVKM in the germline V gene. There are 12 residues in the CDR3. Trimming shortened V by 3 bases and J by 11 bases, and 13 bases separated the two germline ends. DNA of the CDR3: TGTGCCAGCAGTTTTGGAGGGCCCCGGGCTTTCTTT. It codes for CASSFGGPRAFF.

The CDR3 coding sequence is TGTGCCAGCAGATCCCAGGACAGGGCCAAAGGGGTGAACACTGAAGCTTTCTTT. As protein: CASRSQDRAKGVNTEAFF. The rearrangement links TRBV27 to TRBJ1-1; 8 bases map to TRBD1. V lost 6 bases to trimming and J lost 0 bases; unmatched junction nucleotides: 15. The CDR3 runs 18 residues. The germline CDR1 and CDR2 sequences are MNHEY and SMNVEV (reference sequence).

This clone showed up just a few times. This rearrangement joins TRBV25-1 to TRBJ2-2; no firm D call. The CDR3 loop spans 14 amino acids. V shed 5 bases and J shed 3 bases, with 10 bases lying between them. Germline loops: CDR1 MGHDK, CDR2 SYGVNS. The CDR3 sequence is CASSYERDTGELFF. CDR3 bases: TGTGCCAGCAGTTATGAGCGCGACACCGGGGAGCTGTTTTTT. Variable domain in full (rest from reference TRBV25-1 and TRBJ2-2): EADIYQTPRYLVIGTGKKITLECSQTMGHDKMYWYQQDPGMELHLIHYSYGVNSTEKGDLSSESTVSRIRTEHFPLTLESARPSHTSQYLCASSYERDTGELFFGEGSRLTVL.

The chain is built from TRBV4-2 and TRBJ2-7; the match to TRBD2 covers 12 bases. V trimming: 4 bases; J trimming: 7 bases; junction bases outside the gene matches: 8. CDR3 length equals 15 residues. Germline loops: CDR1 LGHNA, CDR2 YNFKEQ. The CDR3 spells CASSLTSGRQGEQYF. The CDR3 DNA reads TGTGCCAGCAGCCTAACTAGCGGGAGGCAAGGTGAGCAGTACTTC.

This rearrangement joins TRBV7-8 to TRBJ2-7; D unresolved. The CDR3 loop spans 14 amino acids. Germline lookup yields CDR1 SGHVS and CDR2 FQNEAQ. Trimming shortened V by 4 bases and J by 5 bases, and 15 bases separated the two germline ends. Here the CDR3 DNA reads TGTGCCAGCAGCTGGCAAAGTGTGCCCCACGAGCAGTACTTC. It translates to CASSWQSVPHEQYF. The full variable domain, with the rest looked up from reference TRBV7-8 and TRBJ2-7, is GAGVSQSPRYKVAKRGQDVALRCDPISGHVSLFWYQQALGQGPEFLTYFQNEAQLDKSGLPSDRFFAERPEGSVSTLKIQRTQQEDSAVYLCASSWQSVPHEQYFGPGTRLTVT.

The chain has TRBV6-1 and TRBJ1-1, with TRBD1 matching over 8 bases. After removal of 7 bases from V and 6 bases from J, the junction contained 7 bases not matched to a gene. Germline V gives CDR1 MNHNS, CDR2 SASEGT. CDR3 size: 13 residues. The CDR3 DNA sequence: TGTGCCAGCATTTGGACAGGGCGGCCTGAAGCTTTCTTT. Protein: CASIWTGRPEAFF.

This rearrangement joins TRBV6-6 to TRBJ1-4, with 7 bases fitting TRBD1. Germline values: CDR1 MNHNY, CDR2 SVGAGI (reference sequence). The CDR3 runs 16 residues. Trimming at V came to 4 bases and at J to 0 bases, leaving 5 bases not matched to a gene. Here the CDR3 reads CASSWGTAATNEKLFF. The CDR3 DNA sequence: TGTGCCAGCAGTTGGGGGACAGCAGCAACTAATGAAAAACTGTTTTTT.

This clone was seen a single time. CDR3: CASSLRRENSEQFF. The CDR3 DNA follows: TGTGCCAGCAGCTTACGGCGGGAGAATAGCGAGCAGTTCTTC. V is TRBV13 and J is TRBJ2-1; TRBD2 matches at 7 bases. This CDR3 is 14 amino acids long. Per germline, CDR1 PRHDT and CDR2 FYEKMQ (reference sequence). V lost 2 bases and J lost 10; bases outside the gene matches: 8.